This T cell receptor (beta chain) was sequenced during a study of shared clonotypes between healthy human individuals. The table came from immunoSEQ multiplex PCR; TCRdb's copy has only in-frame clones and leaves some out. The sample includes approximately 460,000 clones, over 60% of them seen just once. This CDR3 region has 13 residues. Germline V gives CDR1 SEHNR, CDR2 FQNEAQ (reference sequence). V gave up 3 bases and J gave up 4 bases, with 8 bases separating them. The chain joins TRBV7-9 to TRBJ2-3; D not resolved. The receptor was isolated from a woman between 40 and 50 years old in good health. Some clones in this sample may be carry-over from other donors' samples. Sequencing used PBMCs. CDR3 nucleotide sequence: TGTGCCAGCAGCTTCGGAAGGGCAGATACGCAGTATTTT. This translates into CASSFGRADTQYF.